The clone carrying this T cell receptor (beta chain) has a handful of counts. What it binds is unknown. These data originate in a study of OX40 agonist ivuxolimab in advanced cancers. Blood sampling was done at baseline, cycle 4 day 1, and cycle 7 day 1. The method was immunoSEQ multiplex PCR; TCRdb's version includes in-frame clones alone and lacks a portion of them. The data show about 83,000 clones, around nine tenths seen once. Study-level results: Nonresponders included some who also had low normalized T-cell clonal expansion. More expanded clones were found, on average, in CD8+ than in CD4+ T cells. Partly responding patients at 0.1-3.0 mg/kg showed some of the smallest clonal expansion.

The V segment lost 7 bases and the J segment 7 bases; nucleotides outside the gene matches: 5. This CDR3 has 12 amino acids. In germline, CDR1 is SEHNR, CDR2 FQNEAQ (reference sequence). The sequenced sample was CD4+ or CD8+ T cells sorted from blood, obtained in a trial of the OX40 agonist ivuxolimab. The clonotype originates from an adult with an advanced solid tumor such as melanoma, head and neck, liver or kidney cancer. The chain has TRBV7-9 and TRBJ1-1, with 8 bases identical to TRBD1. The CDR3 DNA is TGTGCCAGCACCAGGACAGGGAATGAAGCTTTCTTT. Residues: CASTRTGNEAFF.